Given below is one TCR beta chain in context. Its cognate antigen is unknown. The V gene's germline CDR1 is MNHEY and CDR2 SVGAGI. This CDR3 region has 12 residues. V lost 5 bases, J lost 3 bases, and 5 bases lay in between. Assay used: immunoSEQ multiplex PCR; TCRdb lists only in-frame clones, some missing. This table has about 690,000 clones, about nine tenths appearing once. The data belong to a study of shared clonotypes between healthy human individuals. Regarding the study as a whole: Generally, naive subsets (rather than memory subsets) showed larger estimated richness.

The J gene is TRBJ2-1, the V gene TRBV6-5; the D is unclear. The TCR was taken from a man aged 18 to 30 in good health. Some clones in this sample may be carry-over from other donors' samples. The source material was memory CD8+ T cells from PBMCs. Described subset: CD45RO+ cells pooled with CCR7-negative TemRA cells. The chain's CDR3 is CASSKNYNEQFF. The CDR3 nucleotides are TGTGCCAGCAGTAAAAACTACAATGAGCAGTTCTTC.